The TCR beta chain under discussion was sequenced for a study of cytomegalovirus exposure and HLA in healthy donors. On the study more broadly: The approximately 120 validation repertoires, a later analysis reported, used the same platform as the 666 first-cohort repertoires.

As to this clone: Antigen: not known.

The germline V and J ends were trimmed by 6 bases and 8 bases, with 13 bases remaining between them. The CDR3 contains 12 residues. The study, taken as a whole, reports: Researchers counted 180 or so TCR beta chains as cytomegalovirus-associated. Cytomegalovirus status was reportedly diagnosed by the classifier with high sensitivity and specificity.

Sequenced by immunoSEQ multiplex PCR; TCRdb stores in-frame clones only, minus some. This repertoire shows roughly 73,000 clones, about 95% found once; its top ten account for around 3.2%. The source material was PBMCs. This receptor was taken from a man aged 18 to 35 in good health and CMV-seronegative. The chain combines TRBV23-1 with TRBJ1-2; perhaps TRBD1 as D (5 bases). TRBV23-1 falls under the ORF class, with uncertain function. The DNA of the CDR3 is TGCGCCAGCAGATTCTGGGGACTAGGCTACACCTTC. This gives the protein CASRFWGLGYTF.